Shown below are 10 T cell receptor beta chains from a single sample sequenced in a study of T cell responses to AZD1222 COVID-19 vaccine. The repertoire was sequenced with immunoSEQ multiplex PCR; TCRdb's copy has only in-frame clones and lacks some. The table lists fewer than 110,000 clones, around 90% of them singletons. Sequences were derived from peripheral blood, sampled on day 0 of AZD1222 vaccination. All receptors derive from an adult in good health.

This clone occurred a few times. The chain combines TRBV29-1 with TRBJ1-4; D gene unclear. The CDR3 sequence is 14 residues long. Trimming took off 4 bases at V and 2 bases at J, with 11 bases between the two ends. The V gene's germline CDR1 is SQVTM and CDR2 ANQGSEA. CDR3 DNA: TGCAGCGTTGGATCCCTGGGCACTAATGAAAAACTGTTTTTT. Protein: CSVGSLGTNEKLFF.

V usage is TRBV9 and J usage is TRBJ1-1; D unresolved. V shed 3 bases and J shed 1 base, with 10 bases lying between them. The CDR3 runs to 14 residues. From germline, CDR1 is SGDLS and CDR2 YYNGEE. As DNA, the CDR3 is TGTGCCAGCAGCGGAGGCGCTGGGAACACTGAAGCTTTCTTT. The encoded protein is CASSGGAGNTEAFF.

CDR3 in DNA: TGTGCCAGCTCACCAAAACAGGGGACAGATACGCAGTATTTT. It is translated as CASSPKQGTDTQYF. This rearrangement joins TRBV18 to TRBJ2-3; the match to TRBD1 covers 7 bases. The CDR3 loop spans 14 amino acids. J was trimmed by 3 bases and V by 2 bases; bases with no gene match: 2. CDR1 is KGHSH and CDR2 is LQKENI in the germline V gene.

This clone has a handful of counts. The chain carries TRBV11-2 and TRBJ1-5; D is uncertain. This CDR3 region has 13 residues. V lost 5 bases, J lost 10 bases, and 15 bases lay in between. Germline V gene lookup returns CDR1 SGHAT and CDR2 FQNNGV. The CDR3 sequence: CASSRSTEFPQHF. CDR3 in DNA: TGTGCCAGCAGCCGCTCGACGGAGTTTCCCCAGCATTTT.

This chain links TRBV27 with TRBJ1-6; 7 positions match TRBD1. V trimming: 8 bases; J trimming: 6 bases; junction bases outside the gene matches: 19. Germline V gene data show CDR1 as MNHEY and CDR2 as SMNVEV (reference sequence). The CDR3 runs to 18 residues. CDR3 in amino acids: CASRPKTGASWGNSPLHF. The CDR3 coding sequence is TGTGCCAGCCGGCCCAAAACAGGGGCTTCTTGGGGTAATTCACCCCTCCACTTT.

The chain employs TRBV2 and TRBJ2-1; 9 bases match TRBD2. With V trimmed by 6 bases and J by 4 bases, 10 bases remained unmatched. Germline-derived CDR1 and CDR2 are SNHLY and FYNNEI. The CDR3 extends over 16 amino acids. DNA of the CDR3: TGTGCCAGCAGGTTGTCTAGACTAGCGGATTACAATGAGCAGTTCTTC. Amino acid sequence: CASRLSRLADYNEQFF.

This chain joins TRBV4-3 and TRBJ2-1; D could derive from TRBD1 or TRBD2 (5 bases each). The length of the CDR3 is 16 residues. CDR1 and CDR2 from the germline V gene are LGHNA and YSLEER. Trimming left V 0 bases short and J 3 bases short, with 12 bases between. For the CDR3, the DNA is TGCGCCAGCAGCCAAGATTTGGGGGTTGTCTACAATGAGCAGTTCTTC. Residues: CASSQDLGVVYNEQFF.

This chain links TRBV29-1 with TRBJ1-5, with TRBD1 matching over 7 bases. The CDR3 loop spans 13 amino acids. V lost 7 bases and J lost 3; bases outside the gene matches: 6. From germline, CDR1 is SQVTM and CDR2 ANQGSEA. CDR3 coding DNA: TGCAGCGGAGGACAGGCGATCAATCAGCCCCAGCATTTT. Amino acids: CSGGQAINQPQHF.

The chain joins TRBV19 to TRBJ1-3; D gene ambiguous. The CDR3 extends over 12 amino acids. Germline V gene lookup returns CDR1 LNHDA and CDR2 SQIVND (reference sequence). Trimming shortened V by 5 bases and J by 8 bases, and 10 bases separated the two germline ends. The CDR3 spells CASSSGRYTIYF. CDR3 nucleotide sequence: TGTGCCAGTAGTTCCGGGCGGTACACCATATATTTT.

The chain couples TRBV25-1 to TRBJ1-2, with D possibly matching TRBD1 (5 bases). Germline V gives CDR1 MGHDK, CDR2 SYGVNS. V was trimmed by 4 bases and J by 3 bases, leaving 15 bases between them. The CDR3 spans 15 residues. CDR3 sequence (DNA): TGTGCCAGCAGTGTCCATTGGGGCGGGGACTATGGCTACACCTTC. Its translation: CASSVHWGGDYGYTF.